Listed here is a single TCR beta chain. The antigen it binds to is not known. No per-base quality is available; no much larger clone lies one base away. These data are taken from a study of T cell responses to AZD1222 COVID-19 vaccine (dated by TCRdb to about 2021). Study-level background: AZD1222 recipients given second doses at about 4 weeks or at about 12 weeks were pooled, since spike-specific TCR depth and breadth were not found to differ between the two schedules. A total of over 230 trial participants underwent TCR sequencing, of whom about 200 had received two doses of AZD1222 and some 26 had received two doses of the MenACWY control vaccine. Trial participants were enrolled into age subgroups of 18-55, 56-69 and 70-plus years, which contained approximately 150, 28 and 58 TCR-sequenced participants, respectively.

This specimen's time point label, interpreted: baseline before first vaccination. The vaccinee samples were drawn from two UK trials, COV001 and COV002, one of which was a single-blind randomized controlled phase 2/3 trial testing AZD1222 (ChAdOx1 nCoV-19) in healthy adults. For TCRbeta chain sequencing, PBMC samples were collected from trial participants at day 0 and at day 28 after the second dose. The CDR3 regions of human TCRbeta chains were analyzed by immunosequencing. Concerning the study's data processing: TCRs in the repertoires were matched against a reference library of SARS-CoV-2-specific TCRs that had been generated with the MIRA antigen-specificity platform. Breadth meant the fraction of unique TCRs that were SARS-CoV-2-associated, whereas depth meant the fraction of total T cells that were SARS-CoV-2-associated. Using the MIRA data, each spike-specific TCR was assigned both to the spike region to which the TCR was reactive and to a CD4 or CD8 class. Log10-transformed breadth and depth values were compared by one-way ANOVA with Sidak's multiple comparisons tests. TCRdb mirrors the immuneACCESS table, restricted to in-frame sequences. Some clones are absent from its copies; in checked studies, under half trace to an unresolved V gene, and the reason for the others is unknown. That table is the source of V, J and clone size, and D and trimming were worked out from the DNA. The sample profile shows about 86,000 clones; under 95% of them were found once. 2.5% to 3.5% of the sample belongs to the ten largest clones.

General conclusions and limits of the study: Most participants were white British and females outnumbered males, and the authors suggested that clonal diversity may have been underestimated. In the small 56-69-year group, the increase in depth fell short of significance, most likely because of low power. Because no day 14 peak-response samples were available, repertoires were characterized only after the peak T cell response. Conclusions about previously exposed vaccinees are limited because only five to seven AZD1222 recipients were SARS-CoV-2 seropositive at baseline. After two AZD1222 doses, spike-specific TCR breadth and depth were significantly higher than at day 0 and than in MenACWY recipients. Epitopes outside the regions mutated in the B.1.351 and B.1.1.7 variants were reportedly recognized by nearly half of the unique spike-specific TCRs. The vaccine-associated CD4 TCRs covered the entire spike protein, and the dominant responses fell in regions 160-218 and 743-854.

The clonotype was recovered from an adult in good health. The material was peripheral blood, obtained on day 0 of AZD1222 vaccination.

The DNA sequence is given as TGTGCCAGCAGTGAAGGAACAACAAACTATGGCTACACCTTC. The encoded protein is CASSEGTTNYGYTF. Recombination linked TRBV6-1 to TRBJ1-2; the D gene cannot be resolved reliably. Measured from the cysteine to the phenylalanine, the CDR3 is 14 residues long. Only the CDR3 portion is preserved as DNA: 42 bases, with reading frame beginning at the first base. The CDR1 and CDR2 encoded by the germline V gene are MNHNS and SASEGT. V loses 1 base, J loses 2 bases, and the germline ends lie 8 bases apart.